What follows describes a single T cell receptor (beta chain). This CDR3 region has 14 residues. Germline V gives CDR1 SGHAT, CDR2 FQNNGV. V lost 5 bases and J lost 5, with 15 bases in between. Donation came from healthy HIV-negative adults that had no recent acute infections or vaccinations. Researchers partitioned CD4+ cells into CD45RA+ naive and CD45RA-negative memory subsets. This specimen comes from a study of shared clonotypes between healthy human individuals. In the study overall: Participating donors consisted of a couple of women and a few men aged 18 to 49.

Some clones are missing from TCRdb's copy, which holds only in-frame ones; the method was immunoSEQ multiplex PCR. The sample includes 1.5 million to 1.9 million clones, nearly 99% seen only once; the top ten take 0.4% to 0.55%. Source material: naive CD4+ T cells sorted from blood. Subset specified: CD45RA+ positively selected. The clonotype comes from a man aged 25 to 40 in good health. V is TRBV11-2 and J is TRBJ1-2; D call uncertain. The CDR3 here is CASSPHLADYGYTF. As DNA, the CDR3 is TGTGCCAGCAGCCCACACTTGGCCGATTATGGCTACACCTTC.